The TCR beta chain described here comes from a study of neurological immune-mediated disorders. cDNA synthesis was performed by 5'RACE with 10-nucleotide random UMIs. TCRdb called the 5' RACE reads again in MiXCR, with one record for every CDR3 protein. The repertoire holds fewer than 85,000 distinct CDR3 sequences, with under 20% as singletons. Study-wide points: Patients with HTLV-1-associated myelopathy had the highest level of TCR clonal expansion, whereas patients with multiple sclerosis had the lowest level, falling beneath the level found in healthy controls.

The junction had 9 bases not matched to a gene; V was cut back by 0 bases and J by 0 bases. Germline V gene lookup returns CDR1 SGHRS and CDR2 YFSETQ. This CDR3 has 19 amino acids. 2 million PBMCs stored at -80 C were the source of the unsorted libraries. This clonotype was seen many times. Antigen unknown. Sequencing was performed on PBMCs. The genes are TRBV5-1 and TRBJ2-1, with TRBD2 matching over 10 bases. This clonotype originated in a woman in her forties in good health. The CDR3 sequence is CASSLAPSGGVSSYNEQFF. The CDR3 region has the DNA TGCGCCAGCAGCTTGGCTCCTAGCGGGGGTGTGAGCTCCTACAATGAGCAGTTCTTC.